A selection of T cell receptor beta chains follows, all from one sample in a study of blood T cell repertoires in COVID-19. Sequencing was performed with immunoSEQ multiplex PCR; in TCRdb, only in-frame clones are kept and a portion is missing. Among 70,000 to 95,000 clones, 81% were seen once, and the ten largest hold more than 10%. Sample: peripheral blood. The source of these receptors is a human donor in a cohort sampled during active COVID-19. Both conserved end residues are part of each CDR3. A D gene is named only where the DNA matches it firmly. Size is omitted from some rows. Given values are once, few, many or a class for expanded clones.

TRBJ1-1	.	TRBV29-1	.	TGCAGCGCAGGAGAGAACACTGAAGCTTTCTTT	CSAGENTEAFF
TRBJ2-3	.	TRBV2	once	TGTGCCAGCAGTGGGGGACACGACATTCAACCTAGCACAGATACGCAGTATTTT	CASSGGHDIQPSTDTQYF
TRBJ1-1	.	TRBV5-6	.	TGTGCCAGCAGCGACTCAGGGGTGGGGAACACTGAAGCTTTCTTT	CASSDSGVGNTEAFF
TRBJ1-2	.	TRBV20-1	.	TGCAGTGCTAGTGATAGGGGCTGGGGCTACACCTTC	CSASDRGWGYTF
TRBJ2-7	.	TRBV18	.	TGTGCCAGCTCACCTTCGAACAGCAGGTCCTACGAGCAGTACTTC	CASSPSNSRSYEQYF
TRBJ1-2	TRBD1	TRBV5-1	once	TGCGCCAGCAGCTTGGGTGGGACAGGGGCAAAATATGGCTACACCTTC	CASSLGGTGAKYGYTF
TRBJ2-3	TRBD1	TRBV6-5	once	TGTGCCAGCAGTTACTACGGGACAGGGGAGCCCCCGTATTTT	CASSYYGTGEPPYF
TRBJ2-5	.	TRBV6-5	.	TGTGCCAGCAGCTATAACAGGGTCGGCGGGGAGACCCAGTACTTC	CASSYNRVGGETQYF
TRBJ1-2	.	TRBV19	few	TGTGCCAGTAGTATTAATATGGGGCGCAGGTCTGCAGGTGGCTACACCTTC	CASSINMGRRSAGGYTF
TRBJ1-2	TRBD1	TRBV18	few	TGTGCCAGCTCAATCCTGGACAGGGGGGATGGCTACACCTTC	CASSILDRGDGYTF
TRBJ1-5	.	TRBV3-1/TRBV3-2	.	TGTGCCAGCAGCCAAGATCTAGATCAGCCCCAGCATTTT	CASSQDLDQPQHF
TRBJ1-4	.	TRBV7-2	.	TGTGCCAGCAGCCCGGGGGGGTTATTGGGTGAAAAACTGTTTTTT	CASSPGGLLGEKLFF
TRBJ1-1	TRBD1	TRBV10-1	.	TGCGCCAGCAGCCCCCAGGGGGGATCTTTGAACACTGAAGCTTTCTTT	CASSPQGGSLNTEAFF
TRBJ2-1	TRBD2	TRBV7-8	.	TGTGCCAGCAGCGCTAGACTAGCGGGGGGGCGCAATGAGCAGTTCTTC	CASSARLAGGRNEQFF
TRBJ2-5	.	TRBV7-7	.	TGTGCTAGCAGGGGCCGCGGGGTCCCTCAAGAGACCCAGTACTTC	CASRGRGVPQETQYF
TRBJ2-2	TRBD1	TRBV4-2	.	TGTGCCAGCAGCCAAGTGGCCGGGACAGGGGTGTACACCGGGGAGCTGTTTTTT	CASSQVAGTGVYTGELFF
TRBJ1-2	TRBD1	TRBV5-1	once	TGCGCCAGCAGCCAGGGGGGGACAGGGATTTATGGCTACACCTTC	CASSQGGTGIYGYTF
TRBJ1-3	.	TRBV5-1	once	TGCGCCAGCAGCCTGGACCTTACTAGCTCTGGAAACACCATATATTTT	CASSLDLTSSGNTIYF
TRBJ2-7	TRBD2	TRBV3-1/TRBV3-2	.	TGTGCCAGCAGCACGCAGCGGGGAGGGTACGAGCAGTACTTC	CASSTQRGGYEQYF
TRBJ2-3	TRBD1	TRBV5-4	.	TGTGCCAGCAGCCCGACCGGGACAGAGTACACAGATACGCAGTATTTT	CASSPTGTEYTDTQYF
TRBJ1-5	.	TRBV12-2	.	TGTGCAAGTCGCGCCAGTCACTACAGGGCATGTAGCAATCAGCCCCAGCATTTT	CASRASHYRACSNQPQHF
TRBJ2-7	TRBD1	TRBV27	.	TGTGCCAGCAGGGACAGGGCAAGCTCCTACGAGCAGTACTTC	CASRDRASSYEQYF